This entry is about one T cell receptor beta chain. It has no known antigen specificity. No base qualities exist here, and no much larger clone lies one base off it. The immunoSEQ Assay was the method used to sequence TCRbeta CDR3 regions. After extraction, genomic DNA underwent amplification by bias-controlled multiplex PCR, followed by high-throughput sequencing. For the original study's pipeline: Collapsing and filtering of sequences were performed to quantify the absolute abundance of each unique TCRbeta CDR3 region. T cell fraction was estimated by normalizing TCRbeta template counts to usable DNA, with usable DNA measured through amplification of reference genes found in all nucleated cells. Repertoire TCRs were annotated as SARS-CoV-2-specific by exact matching of V gene, CDR3 amino acid sequence and J gene to a known reactive TCR set. The reference SARS-CoV-2 TCR set came from MIRA and was filtered for enrichment in COVID-19-positive ImmuneCODE repertoires, removing public or cross-reactive TCRs. Using the MIRA antigens, annotated TCRs were further analysed by specific ORF or by position within an ORF. Breadth was defined as annotated unique rearrangements over total unique productive rearrangements; depth was the summed frequency of those rearrangements. Two-sided Wilcoxon rank-sum tests were used to compare TCR breadth between groups. The table comes from immuneACCESS by way of TCRdb, which keeps in-frame sequences with V and J called. Part of the clones is missing from these tables; in studies checked, under half for an unresolved V gene and the rest for unknown reasons. Clonal size and the V and J genes are those of that table, whereas D and trimming came from the DNA. Within this sample are some 480,000 clones, with approximately 90% of them counted one time only. The ten largest clones capture 10% to 15% of the sample.

The data were taken from a study of Ad26.COV2.S vaccination and SARS-CoV-2 variants (dated by TCRdb to 2020 to 2022). About the full investigation: Donors in the vaccine arm were drawn from COV1001, a phase I-IIa trial of Ad26.COV2.S in healthy adults that was multicentre, randomized, double-blind and placebo-controlled. TCRbeta repertoire sequencing was used to assess the specificity and breadth of SARS-CoV-2-reactive T cell receptors after Ad26.COV2.S vaccination. Ad26.COV2.S was administered intramuscularly at 5 x 10^10 or 1 x 10^11 viral particles, either as a single shot or as two shots given 56 days apart. A total of approximately 30 samples were included in the TCR-sequenced set, comprising some 20 Ad26.COV2.S vaccine recipients, 5 placebo recipients and 8 SARS-CoV-2 convalescent individuals. Blinding of investigators to trial group allocation was maintained during experiments and outcome assessment. Trial participants were randomized into five groups of five, in which low-dose or high-dose Ad26.COV2.S was given once or twice, or placebo was given on both occasions. The full study reports these points: Ad26.COV2.S recipients had higher spike-specific TCR breadth than placebo recipients (P = 0.0014). It was noted by the authors that total T cell responses may have been underestimated by the TCR breadth and depth analyses. The study lacked the statistical power to compare responses across vaccine doses or regimens. Vaccine and placebo recipients had comparable non-spike TCR breadth, which fits with the vaccine containing only spike. After vaccination, substantial breadth of spike-specific CD8+ and CD4+ T cell responses was reported.

The V and J ends are trimmed by 5 bases and 5 bases, leaving 18 bases between them. Per the germline V gene (reference sequence), LGHDT is the CDR1 and YNNKEL is the CDR2. The CDR3 measures 15 amino acids from cysteine to phenylalanine. Solely the CDR3 DNA is kept, with 45 bases framed from the first base. What this sample's treatment or condition label stands for: 19 received Ad26.COV2.S at low or high dose, single or two shots; 5 received placebo; per-sample allocation not given. Repertoires of vaccine and placebo recipients were sequenced from samples taken on day 63 after the first injection. In Cohort 1b, 20 to 25 adults aged 18-55 years were enrolled at a single site in Boston, USA, between 29 July and 7 August 2020. Ad26.COV2.S consisted of a replication-incompetent adenovirus type 26 vector by which a prefusion-stabilized SARS-CoV-2 spike protein from the original Wuhan strain was expressed.

The chain employs TRBV3-1 (or the pseudogene TRBV3-2) and TRBJ1-1; TRBD1 is a weak D gene call, 6 bases matching. Sequenced here: peripheral blood, sampled in a trial of Ad26.COV2.S vaccine versus placebo. This clonotype was sampled from a person between 18 and 65 years old who received the Ad26.COV2.S COVID-19 vaccine or a placebo. The CDR3 in this case is CASSKGGWGGTEAFF. The DNA is as follows: TGTGCCAGCAGCAAAGGGGGTTGGGGTGGGACTGAAGCTTTCTTT.